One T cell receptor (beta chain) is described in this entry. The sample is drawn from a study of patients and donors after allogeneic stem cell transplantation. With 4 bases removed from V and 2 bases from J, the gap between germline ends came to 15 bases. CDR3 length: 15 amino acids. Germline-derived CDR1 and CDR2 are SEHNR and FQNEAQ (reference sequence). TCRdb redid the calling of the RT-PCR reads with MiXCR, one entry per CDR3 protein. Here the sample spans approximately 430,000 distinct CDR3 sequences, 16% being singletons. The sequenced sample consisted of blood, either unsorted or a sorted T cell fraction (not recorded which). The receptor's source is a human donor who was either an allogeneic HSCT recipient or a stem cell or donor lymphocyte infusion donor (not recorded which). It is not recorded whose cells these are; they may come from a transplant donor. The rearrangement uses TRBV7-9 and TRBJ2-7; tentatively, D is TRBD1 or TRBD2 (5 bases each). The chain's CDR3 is CASSSSGTLTYEQYF. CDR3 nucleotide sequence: TGTGCCAGCAGCTCCTCCGGGACGCTTACCTACGAGCAGTACTTC.